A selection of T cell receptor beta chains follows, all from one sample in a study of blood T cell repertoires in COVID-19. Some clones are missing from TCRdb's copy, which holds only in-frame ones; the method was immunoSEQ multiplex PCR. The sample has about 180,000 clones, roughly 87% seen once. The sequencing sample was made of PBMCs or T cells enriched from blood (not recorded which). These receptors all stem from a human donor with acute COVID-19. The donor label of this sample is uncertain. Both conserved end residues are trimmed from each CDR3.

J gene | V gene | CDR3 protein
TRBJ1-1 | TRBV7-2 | ASSLRGGTNTEAF
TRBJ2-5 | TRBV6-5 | ASSSAGQKTQY
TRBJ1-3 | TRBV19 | ASRDRGAGNTIY
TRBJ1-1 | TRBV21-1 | ASSEDRGREDTEAF
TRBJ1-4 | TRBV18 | ASSPEGAREKLF
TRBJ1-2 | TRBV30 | AWSEGANYGYT
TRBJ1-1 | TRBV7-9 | ASSLEGDTEAF
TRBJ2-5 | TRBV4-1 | ASSRGLAGVQETQY
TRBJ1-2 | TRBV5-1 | ASSLDPDGYT
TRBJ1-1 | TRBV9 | ASSVGGGRAF
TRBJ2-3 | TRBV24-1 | ATRAGTGVGDTQY
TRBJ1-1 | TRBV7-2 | ASSSTMGHNTEAF
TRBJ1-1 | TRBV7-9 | ASSSRGMNTEAF
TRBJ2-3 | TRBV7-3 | ASSRSGGSTDTQY
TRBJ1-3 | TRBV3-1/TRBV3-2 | ASSQGGWGLGQGAISGNTIY